The present TCR beta chain was sequenced within a study of T cells after yellow fever vaccination. Generation of TCR cDNA used 5'RACE template switching (which added a universal primer site and UMIs). TCRdb redid the calling of the 5' RACE reads with MiXCR, one entry per CDR3 protein. The sample records about 220,000 distinct CDR3 sequences, 3.2% being singletons. Regarding the study as a whole: Some clonotypes, a small share, were shared between CD4 and CD8 compartments.

Many counts were recorded for this clonotype. The antigen is not known. This CDR3 region has 14 residues. The germline CDR1 and CDR2 sequences are SGHRS and YFSETQ. V was pared by 0 bases and J by 1 base, with 7 bases between. The chain joins TRBV5-1 to TRBJ1-1, with D unclear. The clonotype was recovered from a man aged 18 to 29 who received the YFV17D yellow fever vaccine. The sample in question was CD4+ T cells sorted from PBMCs, obtained 10 days after the yellow fever booster vaccination. DNA of the CDR3: TGCGCCAGCAGCTTGGTTCGGCAGAACACTGAAGCTTTCTTT. The encoded protein is CASSLVRQNTEAFF.